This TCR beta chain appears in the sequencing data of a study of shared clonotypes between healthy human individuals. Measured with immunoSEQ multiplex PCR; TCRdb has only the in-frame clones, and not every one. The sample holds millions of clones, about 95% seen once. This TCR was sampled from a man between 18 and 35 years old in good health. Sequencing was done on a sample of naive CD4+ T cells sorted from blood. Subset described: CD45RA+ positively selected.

The chain's CDR3 is CASRAGTVPGEQYF. The CDR3 DNA sequence: TGTGCCAGCAGGGCCGGGACGGTGCCTGGCGAGCAGTACTTC. V and J are TRBV6-6 and TRBJ2-7, with D tentatively TRBD1 or TRBD2 (5 bases each). The CDR3 length is 14 residues. V was trimmed by 6 bases and J by 6 bases, leaving 18 bases between them. Germline CDR1 MNHNY, CDR2 SVGAGI (reference sequence).